The present T cell receptor beta chain was sequenced within a study of OX40 agonist ivuxolimab in advanced cancers. At the level of the study: With a range of roughly 20 to 79, age averaged roughly 60 years, and about 80% were male.

Prior autoimmune disease or systemic immunosuppression barred patients. Only in-frame clones appear in the TCRdb table, and some are missing; sequencing was by immunoSEQ multiplex PCR. The sample includes tens of thousands of clones, approximately 85% of them seen just once. Notes on the study in general: Clonal expansion by week 6 occurred in CD4+ and CD8+ blood T cells (at 0.1 to 3.0 mg/kg).

A word on this clone: What it binds is not known.

This TCR came from an adult with an advanced solid tumor such as melanoma, head and neck, liver or kidney cancer. The specimen was CD4+ or CD8+ T cells sorted from blood, collected in a trial of the OX40 agonist ivuxolimab.

The DNA of the CDR3 is TGTGCCAGCAGCCCCCAGGGGCATAGCGGGGACGAGCAGTACTTC. Its protein is CASSPQGHSGDEQYF. This chain links TRBV7-9 with TRBJ2-7; 8 nucleotides match TRBD2. Looked up from germline, CDR1 is SEHNR and CDR2 is FQNEAQ (reference sequence). This CDR3 is built from 15 residues. J was trimmed by 5 bases and V by 5 bases; bases with no gene match: 11.